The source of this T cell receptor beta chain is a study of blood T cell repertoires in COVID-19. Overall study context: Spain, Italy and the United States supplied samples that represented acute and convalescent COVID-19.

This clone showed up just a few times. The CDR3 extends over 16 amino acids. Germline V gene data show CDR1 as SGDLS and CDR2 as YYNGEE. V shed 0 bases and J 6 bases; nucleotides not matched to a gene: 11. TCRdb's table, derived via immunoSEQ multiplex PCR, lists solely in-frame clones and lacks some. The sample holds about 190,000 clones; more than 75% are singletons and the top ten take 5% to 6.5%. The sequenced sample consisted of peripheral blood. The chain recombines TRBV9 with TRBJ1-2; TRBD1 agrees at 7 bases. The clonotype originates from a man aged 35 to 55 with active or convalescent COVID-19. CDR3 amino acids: CASSVEFLTGRDGYTF. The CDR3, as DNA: TGTGCCAGCAGCGTAGAATTCCTGACAGGGCGCGATGGCTACACCTTC.